These 16 T cell receptor beta chains share one sample of origin, sequenced in a study of T cells after yellow fever vaccination. Using its own MiXCR run on the 5' RACE reads, TCRdb lists one record per CDR3 protein. Among 300,000 to 400,000 distinct CDR3 sequences listed, 8.7% were seen once. The sequencing used PBMCs, collected on the day of the first yellow fever vaccination. These receptors originate from a young man who received the YFV17D yellow fever vaccine.

In its sample, this clonotype was seen many times. The chain employs TRBV5-1 and TRBJ2-3, with TRBD2 matching over 9 bases. V dropped 0 bases and J dropped 3; count of bases not matched to a gene: 5. This CDR3 has 16 residues. The germline V gene encodes CDR1 SGHRS and CDR2 YFSETQ. This CDR3 reads CASSLDPGLATDTQYF. CDR3 sequence (DNA): TGCGCCAGCAGCTTGGATCCGGGACTAGCAACAGATACGCAGTATTTT.

The CDR3 sequence: CASSLRTGGAETQYF. The CDR3 DNA reads as TGTGCCAGCAGTTTAAGGACAGGGGGCGCAGAGACCCAGTACTTC. The chain has TRBV12-3 or TRBV12-4 and TRBJ2-5, with 11 bases that match TRBD1. Losses at the gene ends were 2 bases for V and 4 bases for J; bases not matched to a gene: 3. CDR3 length equals 15 residues.

The chain is built from TRBV20-1 and TRBJ1-6; 11 nucleotides line up with TRBD1. Trimming removed 0 bases from V and 7 bases from J; junction bases left unmatched: 8. The CDR3 extends over 17 amino acids. CDR1 is DFQATT and CDR2 is SNEGSKA in the germline V gene (reference sequence). Written as DNA, the CDR3 is TGCAGTGCTAGAGAGGGATCGGGACAGGGGGTGAATTCACCCCTCCACTTT. It translates to CSAREGSGQGVNSPLHF.

This clonotype was counted at least ten times. The junction differs from germline at one of its ends, possibly a read error. This chain links TRBV5-1 with TRBJ2-1, with D tentatively TRBD1 or TRBD2 (5 bases each). Germline V gives CDR1 SGHRS, CDR2 YFSETQ. The CDR3 extends over 15 amino acids. CDR3 sequence: CASSFAGSSYNEQFF. The CDR3 DNA follows: TGTGCCAGCAGTTTCGCAGGGAGCTCCTACAATGAGCAGTTCTTC.

The sample holds a few counts of this clonotype. The CDR3 nucleotides are TGTGCCACCAGTGGTGCGGGGCGGACAGGGGTCACCGGGGAGCTGTTTTTT. As protein: CATSGAGRTGVTGELFF. This chain uses TRBV24-1 with TRBJ2-2; 9 nucleotides align to TRBD1. Germline lookup yields CDR1 KGHDR and CDR2 SFDVKD. The CDR3 consists of 17 residues. Trimming cost V 5 bases and J 4 bases; bases outside gene matches: 10.

This clonotype was found a few times. This chain uses TRBV10-3 with TRBJ2-3; TRBD2 agrees at 9 bases. The V segment lost 4 bases and the J segment 3 bases; nucleotides outside the gene matches: 14. Germline lookup yields CDR1 ENHRY and CDR2 SYGVKD. The CDR3 extends over 18 amino acids. Here the CDR3 reads CAISGNGTSLGGTDTQYF. CDR3 DNA sequence: TGTGCCATCAGTGGAAACGGGACTAGCCTTGGCGGGACAGATACGCAGTATTTT.

This rearrangement joins TRBV11-2 to TRBJ2-7; D call uncertain. Germline CDR1 is SGHAT and CDR2 is FQNNGV. V was cut by 5 bases and J by 3 bases, with 17 bases left in between. The CDR3 length is 15 residues. CDR3 in amino acids: CASSQFRASFYEQYF. The DNA for the CDR3 is TGTGCCAGCAGCCAATTTAGGGCAAGTTTCTACGAGCAGTACTTC.

This clonotype was found once. The rearrangement joins TRBV11-3 to TRBJ2-1; D unclear. CDR3 length equals 16 residues. Germline V gene sequence: CDR1 SGHNT, CDR2 YENEEA. Trimming left V 2 bases short and J 4 bases short, with 15 bases between. CDR3 DNA: TGTGCCAGCAGCTTAAGAGAAACGGCGTTTTACAATGAGCAGTTCTTC. Its protein is CASSLRETAFYNEQFF.

The chain employs TRBV6-5 and TRBJ1-4, with unresolved D. The CDR3 sequence is 13 residues long. Germline V gene lookup returns CDR1 MNHEY and CDR2 SVGAGI. Trimming cost V 0 bases and J 8 bases, with 7 bases left between them. The CDR3 coding sequence is TGTGCCAGCAGTTACTCGAGTAAGGAAAAACTGTTTTTT. Translation: CASSYSSKEKLFF.

This clonotype was detected ten times or more. V usage is TRBV5-8 and J usage is TRBJ1-5; possible D gene TRBD1, 5 bases. V lost 4 bases, J lost 0 bases, and 11 bases lay in between. The CDR3 covers 15 residues. The germline V gene encodes CDR1 SGHTS and CDR2 YDEGEE. The CDR3 protein is CASSPRQTSNQPQHF. DNA of the CDR3: TGTGCCAGCAGCCCAAGACAGACTAGCAATCAGCCCCAGCATTTT.

The gene calls are TRBV5-5 and TRBJ1-5; no reliable D call. Per germline, CDR1 SGHKS and CDR2 YYEKEE (reference sequence). V gave up 3 bases and J gave up 4 bases, with 5 bases separating them. This CDR3 contains 12 residues. The CDR3 nucleotides read TGTGCCAGCAGCTCGTGGAATCAGCCCCAGCATTTT. This sequence encodes CASSSWNQPQHF.

This clonotype has only a few counts. The gene calls are TRBV29-1 and TRBJ2-3, with D unresolved. There are 14 residues in the CDR3. V was trimmed by 0 bases and J by 1 base, leaving 8 bases between them. In germline, CDR1 is SQVTM, CDR2 ANQGSEA. The CDR3 here is CSVEDSAGTDTQYF. The CDR3, as DNA: TGCAGCGTTGAAGATTCGGCAGGCACAGATACGCAGTATTTT.

This clonotype was observed a handful of times. This chain links TRBV30 with TRBJ1-4, with TRBD1 identical over 9 bases. With 8 bases clipped from V and 2 bases from J, the junction kept 0 bases outside the gene matches. The CDR3 spans 12 residues. CDR1 GTSNPN and CDR2 SVGIG come from the germline V gene (reference sequence). The CDR3 protein is CAGTGTNEKLFF. The CDR3, as DNA: TGTGCCGGGACAGGGACTAATGAAAAACTGTTTTTT.

This clonotype was seen only a few times. CDR3 in amino acids: CASSLRSAGGNQPQHF. The CDR3 DNA sequence: TGTGCCAGCAGCTTAAGATCCGCAGGGGGCAATCAGCCCCAGCATTTT. This chain uses TRBV7-2 with TRBJ1-5; a weak D match, TRBD1 (6 bases). Looked up from germline, CDR1 is SGHTA and CDR2 is FQGNSA. This CDR3 spans 16 amino acids. V was pared by 2 bases and J by 2 bases, with 13 bases between. The full variable domain, completed using reference TRBV7-2 and TRBJ1-5, is GAGVSQSPSNKVTEKGKDVELRCDPISGHTALYWYRQSLGQGLEFLIYFQGNSAPDKSGLPSDRFSAERTGGSVSTLTIQRTQQEDSAVYLCASSLRSAGGNQPQHFGDGTRLSIL.

The genes are TRBV18 and TRBJ1-6; weak D call: TRBD1 (5 bases). The V and J ends lost 1 base and 4 bases respectively, with 8 bases between them. CDR3 length: 15 amino acids. The germline V gene has CDR1 KGHSH and CDR2 LQKENI. For the CDR3, the DNA is TGTGCCAGCTCACCACGTTCAGGGTATAATTCACCCCTCCACTTT. Protein sequence: CASSPRSGYNSPLHF.

This clonotype occurred many times. The gene calls are TRBV7-8 and TRBJ1-1; 9 bases are a match to TRBD1. V dropped 5 bases and J dropped 7; count of bases not matched to a gene: 11. Germline V CDR1 and CDR2: SGHVS, FQNEAQ. The CDR3 is made up of 15 amino acids. CDR3 region: CASSQKVRDRVEAFF. The CDR3 coding sequence is TGTGCCAGCAGCCAAAAAGTTCGGGACAGGGTTGAAGCTTTCTTT.